The 13 T cell receptor beta chains given below trace back to one sample, sequenced in a study of T-cell memory formation after mild COVID-19. Via MiXCR, TCRdb re-called the 5' RACE reads, giving one row per CDR3 protein. The sample includes around 34,000 distinct CDR3 sequences, approximately 8.3% of them seen just once. Sequencing was performed on PBMCs or a T cell subset sorted from them (not recorded which). Receptors originate from a man in his late teens or twenties who had mild COVID-19 (a few samples of this study predate the infection). Cell type and time point are not known.

This clonotype was seen more than once but under ten times. The chain carries TRBV29-1 and TRBJ2-1, with D possibly TRBD2 on 6 matching bases. The CDR3 spans 14 residues. Germline CDR1 and CDR2: SQVTM and ANQGSEA. The V gene lost 6 bases and the J gene lost 3 bases, with 15 bases spanning the gap. CDR3 protein: CSVGGVDRYNEQFF. The DNA for the CDR3 is TGCAGCGTGGGCGGGGTCGATCGCTACAATGAGCAGTTCTTC.

This clonotype was observed a handful of times. V usage is TRBV20-1 and J usage is TRBJ2-7, with 7 positions matching TRBD1. Germline V gene lookup returns CDR1 DFQATT and CDR2 SNEGSKA (reference sequence). With 0 bases clipped from V and 5 bases from J, the junction kept 7 bases outside the gene matches. CDR3 size: 14 residues. Written as DNA, the CDR3 is TGCAGTGCTAGAGATCCGGGACAGCTCCACGAGCAGTACTTC. The encoded protein is CSARDPGQLHEQYF.

This clonotype was counted ten times or more. V gene TRBV7-9 combines with J gene TRBJ1-3; D not certain. The CDR3 sequence is 16 residues long. CDR1 and CDR2 from the germline V gene are SEHNR and FQNEAQ (reference sequence). Trimming removed 2 bases at V and 0 bases at J, with 11 bases between. CDR3 in DNA: TGTGCCAGCAGCTTACGCCACAAGGACTCTGGAAACACCATATATTTT. Its protein is CASSLRHKDSGNTIYF.

This clonotype was detected many times. The chain uses TRBV19 and TRBJ2-2, with 9 bases lining up with TRBD1. The CDR3 runs 16 residues. Per germline, CDR1 LNHDA and CDR2 SQIVND (reference sequence). The V and J ends lost 7 bases and 6 bases, in that order; junction bases with no gene match: 12. The CDR3 reads CASTTRTGDRAGELFF. CDR3 in DNA: TGTGCCAGTACCACACGGACAGGGGATAGGGCCGGGGAGCTGTTTTTT.

This clonotype was seen at least ten times. The chain links TRBV18 to TRBJ1-6; 9 bases line up with TRBD1. Losses at the gene ends were 2 bases for V and 9 bases for J; bases not matched to a gene: 14. This CDR3 has 18 residues. Germline values: CDR1 KGHSH, CDR2 LQKENI. In DNA, the CDR3 is TGTGCCAGCTCACCATATGGACAGGGGCTTAATTTTGGTTCACCCCTCCACTTT. Translation gives CASSPYGQGLNFGSPLHF.

This chain connects TRBV7-2 to TRBJ1-1, with 9 bases that match TRBD1. This CDR3 comprises 15 residues. Germline lookup yields CDR1 SGHTA and CDR2 FQGNSA. Trimming took 3 bases from V and 6 from J; bases not matched to a gene: 8. CDR3 sequence: CASSLTGGIGAEAFF. In nucleotides, the CDR3 is TGTGCCAGCAGCTTGACAGGGGGGATTGGGGCTGAAGCTTTCTTT.

This clonotype was counted at least ten times. The V and J genes are TRBV10-3 and TRBJ2-5; TRBD1 matches at 8 bases. J gave up 5 bases and V 3 bases, and 2 bases lay outside the gene matches. Germline V gives CDR1 ENHRY, CDR2 SYGVKD. The CDR3 totals 13 residues. CDR3 in DNA: TGTGCCATCAGTGACAGGGGGCGGGAGACCCAGTACTTC. Protein sequence: CAISDRGRETQYF.

This clonotype was counted at least ten times. The junction differs from germline at one of its ends, possibly a read error. This chain connects TRBV7-3 to TRBJ2-3; 10 bases align to TRBD2. Looked up from germline, CDR1 is SGHTA and CDR2 is FQGTGA. CDR3 length: 15 amino acids. CDR3 protein: CASSLVGVAGGPLHF. Written as DNA, the CDR3 is TGTGCCAGCAGCCTCGTCGGAGTAGCGGGGGGCCCCTTGCATTTT.

The CDR3 DNA is TGTGCCACCAGCAGAGGGGGGATTGGACAGGGAGGATCCGAGCAGTACTTC. The encoded protein is CATSRGGIGQGGSEQYF. The chain joins TRBV15 to TRBJ2-7; 8 positions match TRBD1. This CDR3 spans 17 amino acids. Germline V lookup: CDR1 LNHNV, CDR2 YYDKDF (reference sequence). V was clipped by 1 base and J by 6 bases; unmatched bases: 14.

This clonotype was recorded many times. The chain is built from TRBV5-1 and TRBJ2-1; 10 bases fit TRBD1. Germline lookup yields CDR1 SGHRS and CDR2 YFSETQ. With 4 bases clipped from V and 4 bases from J, the junction kept 5 bases outside the gene matches. The CDR3 consists of 15 residues. The CDR3 spells CASSLTGGAYNEQFF. As DNA, the CDR3 is TGCGCCAGCAGCCTGACAGGGGGCGCTTACAATGAGCAGTTCTTC.

This clonotype was detected many times. The chain couples TRBV6-5 to TRBJ2-3; no definite D call. Trimming pared 5 bases from V and 8 bases from J, leaving 14 bases between. Germline V lookup: CDR1 MNHEY, CDR2 SVGAGI. CDR3 size: 13 residues. CDR3 protein: CASSNPRWSTQYF. In nucleotides, the CDR3 is TGTGCCAGCAGTAATCCACGGTGGAGTACGCAGTATTTT.

There are many counts of this clonotype. This sequence joins TRBV19 and TRBJ2-5; the D call may be TRBD1 or TRBD2 (5 bases each). The CDR3 length is 14 residues. V lost 6 bases, J lost 3 bases, and 14 bases lay in between. From germline, CDR1 is LNHDA and CDR2 SQIVND (reference sequence). The CDR3 bases are TGTGCCAGTAGCGGGGCGTCAGGGAAAGAGACCCAGTACTTC. Its protein product is CASSGASGKETQYF.

This clonotype came up many times. CDR3 region: CASSQGVGELFF. CDR3 DNA: TGTGCCAGCAGCCAAGGAGTCGGGGAGCTGTTTTTT. This sequence joins TRBV3-1 and TRBJ2-2, with unresolved D. The CDR3 length is 12 residues. V dropped 1 base and J dropped 7 bases, with 4 bases sitting between them. Germline values: CDR1 LGHDT, CDR2 YNNKEL (reference sequence).